These 19 T cell receptor beta chains share one sample of origin, sequenced in a study of cytomegalovirus exposure and HLA in healthy donors. The PCR employed 60 Vbeta primers together with 13 Jbeta primers. Using immunoSEQ multiplex PCR, the repertoire was profiled, and TCRdb retains in-frame clones only, with some absent. This table has 40,000 or so clones, around 77% appearing once. Sequences were obtained from PBMCs. The receptor set was obtained from a woman aged 25 to 39 in good health and CMV-seropositive.

This clone was observed a few times. Relative to the germline gene, one junction end is altered; a read error may explain this. The rearrangement uses TRBV14 and TRBJ2-7, with 9 bases fitting TRBD1. This CDR3 has 13 amino acids. Per the germline V gene, CDR1 is SGHDN and CDR2 is FVKESK. The CDR3 region has the DNA TGTGCCAGCAGCGGCAACCTCCGGGACAGGGTAGACTTC. This sequence encodes CASSGNLRDRVDF. Looking up the rest from reference TRBV14 and TRBJ2-7 gives the full variable domain: EAGVTQFPSHSVIEKGQTVTLRCDPISGHDNLYWYRRVMGKEIKFLLHFVKESKQDESGMPNNRFLAERTGGTYSTLKVQPAELEDSGVYFCASSGNLRDRVDFGPGTRLTVT.

V gene TRBV27 combines with J gene TRBJ1-5; 7 bases map to TRBD1. CDR1 is MNHEY, CDR2 SMNVEV, per germline (reference sequence). The CDR3 spans 21 residues. The V segment lost 3 bases and the J segment 2 bases; nucleotides outside the gene matches: 22. This CDR3 reads CASSLVISFRGRRSGNQPQHF. CDR3 coding DNA: TGTGCCAGCAGTTTGGTCATTTCTTTCAGGGGGAGGAGAAGCGGCAATCAGCCCCAGCATTTT.

The chain uses TRBV11-2 and TRBJ1-1; perhaps TRBD1 as D (6 bases). Trimming left V 1 base short and J 8 bases short, with 14 bases between. This CDR3 region has 14 residues. The germline gives CDR1 SGHAT, CDR2 FQNNGV. This CDR3 reads CASSLGFGDREAFF. DNA for the CDR3: TGTGCCAGCAGCTTAGGTTTCGGTGACAGGGAAGCTTTCTTT.

The chain couples TRBV30 to TRBJ1-2; 8 bases map to TRBD1. This CDR3 has 11 residues. J gave up 7 bases and V 4 bases, and 2 bases lay outside the gene matches. CDR1 is GTSNPN, CDR2 SVGIG, per germline (reference sequence). The CDR3 is CAWTGGSGYTF. The CDR3 nucleotides read TGTGCCTGGACAGGGGGCAGTGGCTACACCTTC.

The V call is TRBV19, the J call TRBJ2-3; D gene uncertain. The CDR3 loop spans 14 amino acids. The germline gives CDR1 LNHDA, CDR2 SQIVND (reference sequence). Between the trimmed V and J ends, which lost 7 bases and 4 bases, there was a span of 15 bases. CDR3 sequence: CASKEQPWADTQYF. In nucleotides, the CDR3 is TGTGCCAGTAAAGAACAGCCCTGGGCAGATACGCAGTATTTT.

The genes are TRBV20-1 and TRBJ1-2; no definite D call. The ends were cut back, 5 bases at V and 7 bases at J, with 5 bases in the middle. There are 9 residues in the CDR3. CDR1 is DFQATT and CDR2 is SNEGSKA in the germline V gene (reference sequence). CDR3 loop: CSAYGGYTF. As DNA, the CDR3 is TGCAGTGCTTACGGTGGCTACACCTTC.

The genes are TRBV6-5 and TRBJ1-5; 8 nucleotides line up with TRBD1. J was trimmed by 2 bases and V by 0 bases; bases with no gene match: 0. The CDR3 consists of 15 residues. Germline-derived CDR1 and CDR2 are MNHEY and SVGAGI. The CDR3 protein is CASSYSTGGNQPQHF. The CDR3 DNA is TGTGCCAGCAGTTACTCGACAGGGGGCAATCAGCCCCAGCATTTT.

The chain carries TRBV4-1 and TRBJ2-7; TRBD2 agrees at 7 bases. The CDR3 runs 14 residues. V lost 1 base, J lost 3 bases, and 3 bases stayed unmatched. The germline V gene encodes CDR1 MGHRA and CDR2 YSYEKL. CDR3 region: CASSQGGGGYEQYF. The DNA for the CDR3 is TGCGCCAGCAGCCAAGGAGGCGGGGGCTACGAGCAGTACTTC.

Details on this clone: Mismatch with germline at one junction end may stem from a read error. The chain recombines TRBV7-9 with TRBJ1-5, with D hard to call. Germline assignment: CDR1 SEHNR and CDR2 FQNEAQ (reference sequence). This CDR3 has 12 residues. The CDR3 DNA sequence: TGTTCCAGCAGCTACACCGATCAGCCCCAGCATTTT. It translates to CSSSYTDQPQHF.

The J gene is TRBJ1-2, the V gene TRBV7-9, with TRBD1 as a possible D gene (5 bases). This CDR3 has 15 amino acids. Trimming pared 6 bases from V and 6 bases from J, leaving 20 bases between. Looked up from germline, CDR1 is SEHNR and CDR2 is FQNEAQ (reference sequence). CDR3 bases: TGTGCCAGCAGGGAAATTAACCTCGGGGGGAATGGCTACACCTTC. As protein: CASREINLGGNGYTF.

This clone has just a few counts. The V and J genes are TRBV5-1 and TRBJ1-1; a possible D gene is TRBD1 (5 bases). Trimming removed 4 bases at V and 5 bases at J, with 12 bases between. The length of the CDR3 is 13 residues. From germline, CDR1 is SGHRS and CDR2 YFSETQ. The CDR3 DNA reads TGCGCCAGCAGCCCGCTAGGGGAAACTGAAGCTTTCTTT. It yields the protein CASSPLGETEAFF.

This clone was detected a few times. This rearrangement joins TRBV27 to TRBJ1-4; 7 nucleotides line up with TRBD1. Germline V CDR1 and CDR2: MNHEY, SMNVEV (reference sequence). V was pared by 1 base and J by 5 bases, with 4 bases of the junction left unmatched. CDR3 length: 15 amino acids. The CDR3 DNA is TGTGCCAGCAGTTTATTGACAGGGCTAAATGAAAAACTGTTTTTT. Residues: CASSLLTGLNEKLFF.

The genes are TRBV5-1 and TRBJ2-7; weak D call: TRBD1 (5 bases). Germline V gene data show CDR1 as SGHRS and CDR2 as YFSETQ. Trimming shortened V by 1 base and J by 11 bases, and 19 bases separated the two germline ends. The CDR3 spans 14 residues. The CDR3 loop reads CASSLQPVTEKKYF. The CDR3 DNA is TGCGCCAGCAGCTTGCAACCCGTGACAGAAAAGAAGTACTTC.

This chain joins TRBV6-6 and TRBJ1-4; D may be TRBD1 (5 bases). V was shortened by 0 bases and J by 7 bases, with 15 bases between the two germline ends. This CDR3 contains 16 residues. CDR1 is MNHNY, CDR2 SVGAGI, per germline (reference sequence). The CDR3 loop reads CASSYSEGRGGEKLFF. The CDR3 bases are TGTGCCAGCAGTTACTCGGAGGGGCGCGGGGGTGAAAAACTGTTTTTT.

V is TRBV5-1 and J is TRBJ2-6; D remains ambiguous. V shed 3 bases and J shed 4 bases, with 8 bases lying between them. This CDR3 spans 14 amino acids. CDR1 is SGHRS, CDR2 YFSETQ, per germline. CDR3 DNA: TGCGCCAGCAGCTCCACCCGGGGGGCCAACGTCCTGACTTTC. The encoded protein is CASSSTRGANVLTF. Using reference TRBV5-1 and TRBJ2-6 for the parts outside the CDR3, the full variable domain is KAGVTQTPRYLIKTRGQQVTLSCSPISGHRSVSWYQQTPGQGLQFLFEYFSETQRNKGNFPGRFSGRQFSNSRSEMNVSTLELGDSALYLCASSSTRGANVLTFGAGSRLTVL.

J is TRBJ1-4 and V is TRBV4-1; possible D gene TRBD1, 6 bases. Trimming stripped 3 bases from V and 8 bases from J, with 19 bases between. Looked up from germline, CDR1 is MGHRA and CDR2 is YSYEKL. The CDR3 length is 16 residues. CDR3 sequence reads: CASSQSGTQKREKLFF. As DNA, the CDR3 is TGCGCCAGCAGCCAGTCCGGGACACAAAAGAGGGAAAAACTGTTTTTT.

This clone appeared once. The rearrangement uses TRBV10-3 and TRBJ2-3, with TRBD1 matching over 8 bases. CDR3 length: 14 amino acids. CDR1 is ENHRY and CDR2 is SYGVKD in the germline V gene. Unmatched junction bases numbered 8, after V lost 8 bases and J lost 4 bases. The CDR3 nucleotides are TGTGCCATCGGGCAGGGGGCCCCCGCAGATACGCAGTATTTT. This translates into CAIGQGAPADTQYF.

V usage is TRBV18 and J usage is TRBJ1-1; D remains ambiguous. The V and J ends lost 3 bases and 7 bases respectively, with 18 bases between them. This CDR3 spans 15 amino acids. Germline values: CDR1 KGHSH, CDR2 LQKENI. The CDR3 is CASSPLPGERGEAFF. CDR3 bases: TGTGCCAGCTCACCTCTTCCCGGGGAGCGGGGTGAAGCTTTCTTT.

This clone came up a few times. The chain has TRBV28 and TRBJ1-2; 10 bases map to TRBD1. The trim removed 0 bases at V and 8 bases at J, leaving 27 bases unmatched. Germline loops: CDR1 MDHEN, CDR2 SYDVKM. There are 22 residues in the CDR3. This CDR3 is CASSLWNERHSRDRGTAGGYTF. The CDR3 DNA sequence: TGTGCCAGCAGTTTATGGAATGAGCGTCATTCCCGGGACAGGGGAACGGCGGGCGGCTACACCTTC.